A selection of T cell receptor beta chains follows, all from one sample in a study of CD8+ T cells in alopecia areata. Some clones are missing from TCRdb's copy, which holds only in-frame ones; the method was immunoSEQ multiplex PCR. Among 200,000 to 250,000 clones listed, about 61% were seen once. The sample taken for sequencing was CD8+ T cells sorted from blood. These receptors all stem from a human donor in good health. Each CDR3 is given with its conserved first and last residue. The D gene is left open where the match is weak. Some rows have no size entry. The others give once, few or many, or a class for an expanded clone.

TRBD1	.	TRBJ2-7	TRBV11-2	CASSFGTGGHYEQYF	TGTGCCAGCAGCTTCGGGACAGGGGGCCACTACGAGCAGTACTTC
TRBD1	.	TRBJ2-3	TRBV5-1	CASSLTGDKYF	TGCGCCAGCAGCCTTACAGGGGACAAGTATTTT
TRBD2	.	TRBJ2-1	TRBV5-1	CARSRRGADNEQFF	TGCGCCAGAAGCCGGCGGGGGGCCGACAATGAGCAGTTCTTC
.	.	TRBJ1-1	TRBV19	CASSIYTEAFF	TGTGCCAGTAGTATATACACTGAAGCTTTCTTT
.	many	TRBJ2-1	TRBV10-3	CAISVKGASGLDNEQFF	TGTGCCATCAGTGTCAAGGGGGCTAGCGGACTCGACAATGAGCAGTTCTTC
.	few	TRBJ2-3	TRBV10-3	CAISEQGDTQYF	TGTGCCATCAGTGAGCAGGGGGATACGCAGTATTTT
.	.	TRBJ2-2	TRBV27	CASSLSIGRGPPGELFF	TGTGCCAGCAGTTTATCGATAGGGCGGGGACCCCCCGGGGAGCTGTTTTTT
TRBD1	.	TRBJ1-2	TRBV7-9	CASSLEARTGGRGYTF	TGTGCCAGCAGCTTAGAGGCTCGGACAGGGGGCAGAGGCTACACCTTC
.	.	TRBJ2-7	TRBV11-2	CASSLVMGGYEQYF	TGTGCCAGCAGCTTAGTGATGGGGGGATACGAGCAGTACTTC
TRBD1	few	TRBJ1-4	TRBV7-8	CASSLDTGDPTNEKLFF	TGTGCCAGCAGCTTAGACACAGGGGATCCAACTAATGAAAAACTGTTTTTT
TRBD1	.	TRBJ2-7	TRBV5-1	CASSSVTGGYYEQYF	TGCGCCAGCAGCTCCGTGACAGGGGGTTACTACGAGCAGTACTTC
.	few	TRBJ2-3	TRBV7-9	CASSPPLARASTDTQYF	TGTGCCAGCAGCCCACCTCTAGCGCGAGCTAGCACAGATACGCAGTATTTT
.	.	TRBJ1-1	TRBV27	CASSSMGPNTEAFF	TGTGCCAGCAGTTCCATGGGCCCGAACACTGAAGCTTTCTTT
TRBD1	few	TRBJ1-5	TRBV13	CASSSRDSNQPQHF	TGTGCCAGCAGCTCCCGGGACAGTAATCAGCCCCAGCATTTT
.	.	TRBJ1-2	TRBV9	CASSGGGYTF	TGTGCCAGCAGCGGCGGAGGCTACACCTTC
.	few	TRBJ2-4	TRBV5-5	CASSPGVGKNIQYF	TGTGCCAGCAGCCCAGGGGTGGGCAAAAACATTCAGTACTTC
.	.	TRBJ1-1	TRBV19	CASGPVSNTEAFF	TGTGCCAGTGGACCCGTTTCGAACACTGAAGCTTTCTTT
.	.	TRBJ1-1	TRBV7-9	CASSDTGYTEAFF	TGTGCCAGCAGCGACACAGGGTACACTGAAGCTTTCTTT
.	.	TRBJ2-1	TRBV2	CASSEGRPSDEQFF	TGTGCCAGCAGTGAAGGAAGGCCGTCCGATGAGCAGTTCTTC
.	.	TRBJ1-2	TRBV29-1	CSDGTPRVGPGYTF	TGCAGCGACGGGACACCGAGGGTTGGGCCTGGCTACACCTTC
.	.	TRBJ2-5	TRBV7-6	CASGRHQETQYF	TGTGCCAGCGGCAGGCACCAAGAGACCCAGTACTTC
.	.	TRBJ2-3	TRBV5-4	CASSLALGGTDTQYF	TGTGCCAGCAGCTTGGCCTTAGGGGGGACAGATACGCAGTATTTT
.	few	TRBJ2-5	TRBV29-1	CSTTKLGDGETQYF	TGCAGCACCACGAAGCTAGGCGATGGCGAGACCCAGTACTTC
TRBD1	few	TRBJ1-4	TRBV7-9	CASSFGDSNNEKLFF	TGTGCCAGCAGCTTCGGGGACAGCAATAATGAAAAACTGTTTTTT
.	.	TRBJ2-7	TRBV13	CASSSGTKTYEQYF	TGTGCCAGCAGCTCCGGGACCAAAACCTACGAGCAGTACTTC
.	.	TRBJ1-1	TRBV7-2	CASSLRWAITRSTEAFF	TGTGCCAGCAGCTTAAGATGGGCCATTACACGGAGCACTGAAGCTTTCTTT
.	few	TRBJ1-5	TRBV19	CASSITDYSNQPQHF	TGTGCCAGTAGTATCACAGATTATAGCAATCAGCCCCAGCATTTT
TRBD1	.	TRBJ2-7	TRBV5-6	CASSSGQGRAEQYF	TGTGCCAGCAGCTCGGGACAGGGTAGGGCCGAGCAGTACTTC
.	.	TRBJ2-3	TRBV27	CASRAYSDTQYF	TGTGCCAGCAGGGCCTATTCAGATACGCAGTATTTT
.	.	TRBJ1-1	TRBV11-2	CASSTGSGQNTEAFF	TGTGCCAGCAGCACAGGTTCGGGACAGAACACTGAAGCTTTCTTT
.	.	TRBJ1-5	TRBV30	CAWNRGNQPQHF	TGTGCCTGGAACAGGGGCAATCAGCCCCAGCATTTT
.	once	TRBJ2-6	TRBV29-1	CSVVGTTGANVLTF	TGCAGCGTTGTTGGGACGACTGGGGCCAACGTCCTGACTTTC
TRBD1	once	TRBJ1-6	TRBV6-5	CASSPTGALGSPLHF	TGTGCCAGCAGCCCGACAGGGGCGCTGGGTTCACCCCTCCACTTT
.	.	TRBJ1-2	TRBV29-1	CSVLDSDYGYTF	TGCAGCGTACTGGACAGTGACTATGGCTACACCTTC
.	.	TRBJ1-3	TRBV7-9	CASRLGAQSSGNTIYF	TGTGCCAGCAGGCTGGGCGCCCAGAGCTCTGGAAACACCATATATTTT
.	few	TRBJ2-5	TRBV5-5	CATTLLPGDQETQYF	TGTGCCACCACCCTTTTACCAGGGGACCAAGAGACCCAGTACTTC
.	.	TRBJ2-2	TRBV4-1	CASSQSPGQEELFF	TGCGCCAGCAGCCAGAGCCCTGGCCAGGAGGAGCTGTTTTTT
TRBD1	.	TRBJ2-6	TRBV13	CASSPHDRAAGANVLTF	TGTGCCAGCAGCCCTCACGACAGGGCAGCTGGGGCCAACGTCCTGACTTTC
.	.	TRBJ1-1	TRBV7-2	CASSFRQPAEAFF	TGTGCCAGCAGCTTCCGACAGCCGGCTGAAGCTTTCTTT
TRBD1	few	TRBJ1-3	TRBV15	CATSEYHRGLGNTIYF	TGTGCCACCAGCGAGTACCACAGGGGACTTGGAAACACCATATATTTT
TRBD1	.	TRBJ2-7	TRBV9	CASSVGQGGYEQYF	TGTGCCAGCAGCGTAGGACAGGGGGGCTACGAGCAGTACTTC